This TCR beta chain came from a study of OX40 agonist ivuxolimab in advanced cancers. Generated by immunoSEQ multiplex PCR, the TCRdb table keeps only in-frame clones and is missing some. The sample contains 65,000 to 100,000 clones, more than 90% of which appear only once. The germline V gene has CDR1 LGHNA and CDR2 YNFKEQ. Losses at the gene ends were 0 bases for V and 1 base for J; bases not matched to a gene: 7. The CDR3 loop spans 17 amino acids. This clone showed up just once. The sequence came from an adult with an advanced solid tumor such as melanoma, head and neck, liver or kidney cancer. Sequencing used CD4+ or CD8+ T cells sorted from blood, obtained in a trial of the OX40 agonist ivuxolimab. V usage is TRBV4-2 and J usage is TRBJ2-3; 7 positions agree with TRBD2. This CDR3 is CASSQDLGSGGTDTQYF. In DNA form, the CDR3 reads TGTGCCAGCAGCCAAGATTTGGGGAGCGGGGGCACAGATACGCAGTATTTT.